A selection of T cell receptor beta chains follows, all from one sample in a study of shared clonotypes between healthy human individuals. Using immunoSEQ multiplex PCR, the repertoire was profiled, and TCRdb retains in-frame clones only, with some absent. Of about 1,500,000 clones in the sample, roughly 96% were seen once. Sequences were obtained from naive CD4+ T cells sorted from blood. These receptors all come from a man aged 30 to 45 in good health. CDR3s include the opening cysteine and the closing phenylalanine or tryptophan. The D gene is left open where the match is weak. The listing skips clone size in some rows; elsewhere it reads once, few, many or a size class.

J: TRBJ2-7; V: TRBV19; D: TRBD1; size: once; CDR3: CASSIGVLKGQSSYEQYF; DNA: TGTGCCAGTAGTATCGGGGTCTTAAAGGGACAGTCCTCCTACGAGCAGTACTTC
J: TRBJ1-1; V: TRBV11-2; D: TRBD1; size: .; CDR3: CASSLPSDRVNTEAFF; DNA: TGTGCCAGCAGCTTACCCTCCGACAGGGTGAACACTGAAGCTTTCTTT
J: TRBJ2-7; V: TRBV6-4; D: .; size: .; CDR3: CATGGGLQQYF; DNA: TGTGCCACTGGGGGGGGCTTACAGCAGTACTTC
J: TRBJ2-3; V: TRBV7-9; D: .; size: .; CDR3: CASSLPAEGTDTQYF; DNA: TGTGCCAGCAGCTTACCGGCTGAGGGCACAGATACGCAGTATTTT
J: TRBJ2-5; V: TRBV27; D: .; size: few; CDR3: CASNSSPETQYF; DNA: TGTGCCAGCAACTCTAGTCCGGAGACCCAGTACTTC
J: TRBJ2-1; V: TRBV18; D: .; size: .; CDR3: CASSRNSGSYNEQFF; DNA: TGTGCCAGCTCACGCAACTCCGGGTCCTACAATGAGCAGTTCTTC
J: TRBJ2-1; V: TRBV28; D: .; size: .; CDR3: CASSKGQNIFRDEQFF; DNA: TGTGCCAGCAGTAAAGGCCAGAATATCTTCAGGGATGAGCAGTTCTTC
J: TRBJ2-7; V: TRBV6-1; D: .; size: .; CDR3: CASSVRDYEQYF; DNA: TGTGCCAGCAGTGTGAGGGACTACGAGCAGTACTTC
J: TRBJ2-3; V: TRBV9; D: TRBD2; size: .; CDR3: CASSVWTSGRGDTQYF; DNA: TGTGCCAGCAGCGTATGGACTAGCGGGAGGGGAGATACGCAGTATTTT
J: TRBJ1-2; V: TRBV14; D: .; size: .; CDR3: CASSQVSGSYGYTF; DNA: TGTGCCAGCAGCCAAGTATCTGGGTCCTATGGCTACACCTTC
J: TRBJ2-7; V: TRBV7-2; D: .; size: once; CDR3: CASSHRVLGSYEQYF; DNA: TGTGCCAGCAGCCACCGGGTCCTGGGCTCCTACGAGCAGTACTTC
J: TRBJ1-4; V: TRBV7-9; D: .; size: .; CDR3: CASSLVRPSGEKLFF; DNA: TGTGCCAGCAGCTTAGTCCGACCCTCGGGGGAAAAACTGTTTTTT
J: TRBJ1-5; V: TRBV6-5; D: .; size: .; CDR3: CASSPSGIFQPQHF; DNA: TGTGCCAGCAGTCCGTCCGGGATATTCCAGCCCCAGCATTTT
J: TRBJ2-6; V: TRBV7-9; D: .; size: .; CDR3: CASSDETVRKNVLTF; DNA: TGTGCCAGCAGCGATGAGACAGTCAGAAAAAACGTCCTGACTTTC
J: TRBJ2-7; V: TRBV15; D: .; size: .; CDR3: CATSMVGAPGEQYF; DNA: TGTGCCACCAGCATGGTAGGGGCGCCTGGGGAGCAGTACTTC
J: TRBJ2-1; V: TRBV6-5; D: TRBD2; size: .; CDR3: CASFSGVSYNEQFF; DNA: TGTGCCAGCTTTAGCGGGGTTTCCTACAATGAGCAGTTCTTC
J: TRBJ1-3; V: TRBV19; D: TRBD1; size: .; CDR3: CASRPTGAGNTIYF; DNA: TGTGCCAGTAGGCCGACAGGGGCCGGAAACACCATATATTTT
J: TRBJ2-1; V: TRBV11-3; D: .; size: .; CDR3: CASKGDVNNEQFF; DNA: TGTGCCAGCAAAGGGGACGTAAACAATGAGCAGTTCTTC
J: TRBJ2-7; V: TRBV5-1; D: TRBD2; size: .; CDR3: CASSYGGSSYEQYF; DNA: TGCGCCAGCAGCTACGGCGGGAGCTCCTACGAGCAGTACTTC
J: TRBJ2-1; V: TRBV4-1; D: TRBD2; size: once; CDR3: CASSQVLTSGIANEQFF; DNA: TGCGCCAGCAGCCAAGTGTTGACTAGCGGGATTGCAAATGAGCAGTTCTTC
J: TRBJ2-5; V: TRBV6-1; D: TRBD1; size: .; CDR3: CASSENTGAETQYF; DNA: TGTGCCAGCAGTGAAAATACAGGGGCAGAGACCCAGTACTTC